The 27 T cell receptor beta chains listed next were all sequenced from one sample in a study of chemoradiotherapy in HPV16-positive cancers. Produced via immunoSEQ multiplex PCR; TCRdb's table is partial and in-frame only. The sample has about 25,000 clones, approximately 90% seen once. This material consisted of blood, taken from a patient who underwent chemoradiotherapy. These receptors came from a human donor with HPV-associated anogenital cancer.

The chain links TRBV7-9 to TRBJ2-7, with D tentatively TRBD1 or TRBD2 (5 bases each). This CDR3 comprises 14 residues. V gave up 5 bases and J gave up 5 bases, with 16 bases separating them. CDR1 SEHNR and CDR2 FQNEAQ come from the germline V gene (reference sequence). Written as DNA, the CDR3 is TGTGCCAGCAGCCGTCCTTTGGGGGTGGACGAGCAGTACTTC. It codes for CASSRPLGVDEQYF.

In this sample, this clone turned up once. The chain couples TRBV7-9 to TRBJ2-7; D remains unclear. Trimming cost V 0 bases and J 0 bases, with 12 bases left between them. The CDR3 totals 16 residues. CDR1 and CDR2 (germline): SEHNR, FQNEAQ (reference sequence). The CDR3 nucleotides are TGTGCCAGCAGCTTAGCCCAGACGGGCAGCTCCTACGAGCAGTACTTC. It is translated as CASSLAQTGSSYEQYF. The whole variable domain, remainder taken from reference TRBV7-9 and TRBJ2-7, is DTGVSQNPRHKITKRGQNVTFRCDPISEHNRLYWYRQTLGQGPEFLTYFQNEAQLEKSRLLSDRFSAERPKGSFSTLEIQRTEQGDSAMYLCASSLAQTGSSYEQYFGPGTRLTVT.

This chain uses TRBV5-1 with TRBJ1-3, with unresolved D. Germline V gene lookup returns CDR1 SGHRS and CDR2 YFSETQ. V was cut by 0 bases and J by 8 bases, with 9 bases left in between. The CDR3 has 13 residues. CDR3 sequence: CASSLAGSDTIYF. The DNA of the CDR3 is TGCGCCAGCAGCTTGGCGGGCTCTGACACCATATATTTT.

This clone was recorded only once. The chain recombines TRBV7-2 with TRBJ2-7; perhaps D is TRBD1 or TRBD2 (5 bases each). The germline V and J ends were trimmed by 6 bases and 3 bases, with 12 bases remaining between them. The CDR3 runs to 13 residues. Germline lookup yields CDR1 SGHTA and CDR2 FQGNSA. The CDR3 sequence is CASSAVRGYEQYF. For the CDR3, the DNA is TGTGCCAGCAGTGCGGTGAGGGGCTACGAGCAGTACTTC. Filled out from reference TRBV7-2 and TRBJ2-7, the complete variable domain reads GAGVSQSPSNKVTEKGKDVELRCDPISGHTALYWYRQSLGQGLEFLIYFQGNSAPDKSGLPSDRFSAERTGGSVSTLTIQRTQQEDSAVYLCASSAVRGYEQYFGPGTRLTVT.

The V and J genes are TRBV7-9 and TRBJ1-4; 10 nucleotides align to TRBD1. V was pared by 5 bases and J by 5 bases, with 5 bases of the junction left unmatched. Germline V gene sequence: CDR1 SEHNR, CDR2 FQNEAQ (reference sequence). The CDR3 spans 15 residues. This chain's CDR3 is CASSGPGQGNEKLFF. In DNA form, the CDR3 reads TGTGCCAGCAGCGGCCCGGGACAGGGGAATGAAAAACTGTTTTTT.

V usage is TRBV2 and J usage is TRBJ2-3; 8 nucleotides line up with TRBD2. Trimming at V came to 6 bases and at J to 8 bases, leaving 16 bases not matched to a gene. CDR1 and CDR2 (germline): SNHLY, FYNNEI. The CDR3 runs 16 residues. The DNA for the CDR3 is TGTGCCAGCAGCTCTAGCGGGCGGGGTACGGGTGCTACGCAGTATTTT. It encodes CASSSSGRGTGATQYF.

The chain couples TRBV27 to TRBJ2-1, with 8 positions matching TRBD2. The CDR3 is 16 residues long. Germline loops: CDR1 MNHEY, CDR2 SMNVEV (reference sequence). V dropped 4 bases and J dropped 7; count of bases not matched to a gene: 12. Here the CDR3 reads CASSSLSGIPGNEQFF. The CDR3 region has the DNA TGTGCCAGCAGTTCACTTAGCGGGATCCCGGGGAATGAGCAGTTCTTC.

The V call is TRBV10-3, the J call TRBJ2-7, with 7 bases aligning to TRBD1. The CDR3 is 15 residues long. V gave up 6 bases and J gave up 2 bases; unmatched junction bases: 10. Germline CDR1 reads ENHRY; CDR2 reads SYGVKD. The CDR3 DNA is TGTGCCATCAGCTCCGGGACAGAAGTAGCCTACGAGCAGTACTTC. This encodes CAISSGTEVAYEQYF.

DNA of the CDR3: TGCAGCGTTGATTGGGGTGATACGCAGTATTTT. It translates to CSVDWGDTQYF. This chain links TRBV29-1 with TRBJ2-3; D remains ambiguous. The CDR3 runs 11 residues. With 3 bases removed from V and 6 bases from J, the gap between germline ends came to 7 bases. Germline CDR1 SQVTM, CDR2 ANQGSEA.

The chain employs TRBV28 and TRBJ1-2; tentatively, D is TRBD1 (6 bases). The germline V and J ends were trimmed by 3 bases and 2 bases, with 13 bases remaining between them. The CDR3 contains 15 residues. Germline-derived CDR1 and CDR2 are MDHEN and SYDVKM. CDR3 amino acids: CASSFGGALNYGYTF. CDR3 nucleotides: TGTGCCAGCAGTTTCGGGGGGGCGCTGAACTATGGCTACACCTTC.

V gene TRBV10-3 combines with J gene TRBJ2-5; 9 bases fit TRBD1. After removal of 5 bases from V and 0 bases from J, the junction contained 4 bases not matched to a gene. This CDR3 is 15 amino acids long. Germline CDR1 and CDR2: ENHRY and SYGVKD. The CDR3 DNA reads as TGTGCCATCAGTCAAGGACAGGGGTACCAAGAGACCCAGTACTTC. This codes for CAISQGQGYQETQYF.

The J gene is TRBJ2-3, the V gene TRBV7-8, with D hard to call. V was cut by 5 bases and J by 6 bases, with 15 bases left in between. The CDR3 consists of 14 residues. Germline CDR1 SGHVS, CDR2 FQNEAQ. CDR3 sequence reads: CASSEEGLGDTQYF. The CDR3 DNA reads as TGTGCCAGCAGCGAGGAAGGGCTGGGCGATACGCAGTATTTT. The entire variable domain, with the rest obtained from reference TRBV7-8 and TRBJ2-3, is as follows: GAGVSQSPRYKVAKRGQDVALRCDPISGHVSLFWYQQALGQGPEFLTYFQNEAQLDKSGLPSDRFFAERPEGSVSTLKIQRTQQEDSAVYLCASSEEGLGDTQYFGPGTRLTVL.

CDR3 coding DNA: TGTGCCAGCAGCGTAAGCGGGGGGGCCTTAAATGAGCAGTTCTTC. Translated: CASSVSGGALNEQFF. The chain uses TRBV9 and TRBJ2-1; 10 positions agree with TRBD2. CDR1 is SGDLS and CDR2 is YYNGEE in the germline V gene. Losses at the gene ends were 1 base for V and 7 bases for J; bases not matched to a gene: 5. This CDR3 spans 15 amino acids.

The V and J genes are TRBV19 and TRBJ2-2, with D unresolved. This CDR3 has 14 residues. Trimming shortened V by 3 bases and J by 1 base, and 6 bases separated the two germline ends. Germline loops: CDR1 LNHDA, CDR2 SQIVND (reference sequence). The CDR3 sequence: CASSILENTGELFF. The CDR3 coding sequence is TGTGCCAGTAGTATTCTAGAGAACACCGGGGAGCTGTTTTTT. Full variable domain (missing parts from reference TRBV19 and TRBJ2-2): DGGITQSPKYLFRKEGQNVTLSCEQNLNHDAMYWYRQDPGQGLRLIYYSQIVNDFQKGDIAEGYSVSREKKESFPLTVTSAQKNPTAFYLCASSILENTGELFFGEGSRLTVL.

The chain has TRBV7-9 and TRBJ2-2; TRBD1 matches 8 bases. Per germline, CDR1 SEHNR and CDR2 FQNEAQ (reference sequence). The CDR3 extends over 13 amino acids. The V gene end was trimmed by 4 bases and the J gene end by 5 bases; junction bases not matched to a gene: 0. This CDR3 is CASSYRGTGELFF. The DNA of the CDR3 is TGTGCCAGCAGCTACAGGGGGACCGGGGAGCTGTTTTTT.

The CDR3 is CASSLGSLGVKETQYF. The CDR3 nucleotides are TGCGCCAGCAGCTTGGGGAGTCTGGGCGTTAAAGAGACCCAGTACTTC. The J gene is TRBJ2-5, the V gene TRBV5-1; D gene unclear. From germline, CDR1 is SGHRS and CDR2 YFSETQ. The V gene lost 0 bases and the J gene lost 3 bases, with 15 bases spanning the gap. The CDR3 loop spans 16 amino acids.

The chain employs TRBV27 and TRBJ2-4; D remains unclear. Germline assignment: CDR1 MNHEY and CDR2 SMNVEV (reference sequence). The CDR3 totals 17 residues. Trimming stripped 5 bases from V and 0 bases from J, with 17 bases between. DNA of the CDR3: TGTGCCAGCAGTCCGACCCTGACCGTTCTAGCCAAAAACATTCAGTACTTC. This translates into CASSPTLTVLAKNIQYF.

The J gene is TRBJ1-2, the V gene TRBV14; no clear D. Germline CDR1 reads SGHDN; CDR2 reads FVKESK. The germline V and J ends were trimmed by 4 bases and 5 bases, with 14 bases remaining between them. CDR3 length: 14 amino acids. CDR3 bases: TGTGCCAGCAGCCCCTCCTCGCCGGAGTATGGCTACACCTTC. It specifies CASSPSSPEYGYTF.

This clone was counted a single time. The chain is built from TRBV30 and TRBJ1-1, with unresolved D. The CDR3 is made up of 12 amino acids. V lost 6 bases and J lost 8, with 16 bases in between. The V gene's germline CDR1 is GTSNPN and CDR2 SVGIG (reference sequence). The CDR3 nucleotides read TGTGCCTGCGAATTTAAAGGTTCAGAAGCTTTCTTT. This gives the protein CACEFKGSEAFF.

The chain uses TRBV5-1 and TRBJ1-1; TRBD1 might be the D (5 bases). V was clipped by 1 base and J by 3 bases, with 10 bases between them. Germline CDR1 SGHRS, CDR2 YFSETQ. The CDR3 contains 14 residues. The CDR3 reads CASSLSGGDTEAFF. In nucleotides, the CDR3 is TGCGCCAGCAGCTTGAGTGGGGGGGACACTGAAGCTTTCTTT.

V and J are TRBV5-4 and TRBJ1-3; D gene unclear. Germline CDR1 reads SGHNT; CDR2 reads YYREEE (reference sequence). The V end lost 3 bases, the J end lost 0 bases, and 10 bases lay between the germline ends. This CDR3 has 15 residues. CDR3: CASSYQEFSGNTIYF. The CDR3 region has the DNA TGTGCCAGCAGCTACCAAGAGTTCTCTGGAAACACCATATATTTT. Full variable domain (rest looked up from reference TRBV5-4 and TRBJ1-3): ETGVTQSPTHLIKTRGQQVTLRCSSQSGHNTVSWYQQALGQGPQFIFQYYREEENGRGNFPPRFSGLQFPNYSSELNVNALELDDSALYLCASSYQEFSGNTIYFGEGSWLTVV.

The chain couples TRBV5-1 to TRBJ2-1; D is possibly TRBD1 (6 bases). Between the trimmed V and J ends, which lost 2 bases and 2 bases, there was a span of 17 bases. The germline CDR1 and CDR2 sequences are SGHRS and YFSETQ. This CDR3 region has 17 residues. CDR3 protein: CASSFSSGTRAYNEQFF. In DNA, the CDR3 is TGCGCCAGCAGCTTCAGCTCCGGGACACGAGCCTACAATGAGCAGTTCTTC.

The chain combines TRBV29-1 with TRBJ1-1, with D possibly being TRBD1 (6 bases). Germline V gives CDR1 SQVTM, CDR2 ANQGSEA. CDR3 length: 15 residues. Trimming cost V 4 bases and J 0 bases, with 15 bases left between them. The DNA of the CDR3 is TGCAGCGTTGGAAGGGGGGGAACATTGAACACTGAAGCTTTCTTT. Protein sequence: CSVGRGGTLNTEAFF.

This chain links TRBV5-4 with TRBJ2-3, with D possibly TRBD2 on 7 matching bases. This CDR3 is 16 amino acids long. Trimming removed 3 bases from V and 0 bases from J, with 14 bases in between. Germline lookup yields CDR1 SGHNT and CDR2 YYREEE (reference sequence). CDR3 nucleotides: TGTGCCAGCAGCTCCAAGGGGGGGGAGAGCACAGATACGCAGTATTTT. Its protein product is CASSSKGGESTDTQYF.

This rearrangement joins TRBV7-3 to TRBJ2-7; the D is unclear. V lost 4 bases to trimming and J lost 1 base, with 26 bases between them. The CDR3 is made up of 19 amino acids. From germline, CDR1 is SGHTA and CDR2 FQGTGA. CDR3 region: CASSSNLGKPEPQSYEQYF. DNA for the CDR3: TGTGCCAGCAGCTCGAATCTTGGGAAACCCGAACCCCAATCCTACGAGCAGTACTTC.

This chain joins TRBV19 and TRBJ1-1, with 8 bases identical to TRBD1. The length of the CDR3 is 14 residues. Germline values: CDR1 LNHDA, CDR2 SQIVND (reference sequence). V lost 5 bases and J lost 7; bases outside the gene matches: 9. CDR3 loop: CASSDRGRKVEAFF. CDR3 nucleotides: TGTGCCAGTAGTGACAGGGGTAGAAAGGTTGAAGCTTTCTTT.

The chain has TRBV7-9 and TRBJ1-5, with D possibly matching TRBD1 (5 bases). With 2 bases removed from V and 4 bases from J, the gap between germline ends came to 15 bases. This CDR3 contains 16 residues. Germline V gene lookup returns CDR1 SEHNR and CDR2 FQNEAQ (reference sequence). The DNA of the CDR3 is TGTGCCAGCAGCTTAAGTGGGGCCCTGCCTAATCAGCCCCAGCATTTT. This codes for CASSLSGALPNQPQHF.